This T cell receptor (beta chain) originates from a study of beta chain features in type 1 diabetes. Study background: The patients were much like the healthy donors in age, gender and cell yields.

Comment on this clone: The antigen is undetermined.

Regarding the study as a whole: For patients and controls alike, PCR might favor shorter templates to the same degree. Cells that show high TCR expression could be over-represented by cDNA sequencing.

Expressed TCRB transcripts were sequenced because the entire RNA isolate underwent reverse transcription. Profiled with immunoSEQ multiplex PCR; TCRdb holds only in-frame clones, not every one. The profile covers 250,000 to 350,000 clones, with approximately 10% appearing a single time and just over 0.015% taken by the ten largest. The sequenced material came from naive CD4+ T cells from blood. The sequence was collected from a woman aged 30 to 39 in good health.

DNA of the CDR3: TGTGCCAGCAGCTTGGGGACAGGACCCTACGAGCAGTACTTC. Protein: CASSLGTGPYEQYF. This chain joins TRBV7-9 and TRBJ2-7; 8 positions agree with TRBD1. The CDR3 runs to 14 residues. V dropped 3 bases and J dropped 2; count of bases not matched to a gene: 3. Germline CDR1 SEHNR, CDR2 FQNEAQ (reference sequence).